The entry that follows covers one T cell receptor beta chain sequence. Its antigen remains unidentified. TCR beta CDR3 regions were amplified from RNA. The primer set for the first-round RT-PCR of the TCR CDR3 was HTBI. TCRdb used MiXCR to reprocess the multiplex PCR reads, holding one entry per CDR3 protein. The sample gives over 450,000 distinct CDR3 sequences, about an eighth of which show up once; less than 20% is in the top ten. This CDR3 has 12 residues. The V gene's germline CDR1 is MNHNS and CDR2 SASEGT. Trimming took off 10 bases at V and 5 bases at J, with 11 bases between the two ends. The data are from a study of T cells in Graves' hyperthyroidism and ophthalmopathy. Study in general: Staff took peripheral blood when the initial diagnosis was made, before any treatment began.

Hyperthyroidism of Graves' type that showed no ophthalmopathy progression within 18 months was stable. Hyperthyroidism was newly diagnosed in patients aged 18 to 65 (duration under 2 months). Study-wide results and caveats: By a 13 V-J model, ophthalmopathy was set apart from stable hyperthyroidism.

This clonotype originated in a woman aged 18-29 years with Graves' hyperthyroidism. The J gene is TRBJ1-4, the V gene TRBV6-1; D unclear. Sequencing was performed on blood. CDR3 region: CATVESNEKLFF. The CDR3 region has the DNA TGTGCCACCGTGGAGTCAAATGAAAAACTGTTTTTT.